A single sample gave rise to the 31 T cell receptor beta chains below, sequenced in a study of blood T cell repertoires in COVID-19. Clones were sequenced by immunoSEQ multiplex PCR, and TCRdb holds only the in-frame ones, with some missing. Of fewer than 250,000 clones listed, approximately 84% are singletons. The source material was peripheral blood. The origin of the receptors is a woman aged 70-85 years with active or convalescent COVID-19.

The CDR3 protein is CASSVVGASSTDTQYF. CDR3 DNA: TGTGCCAGCAGCGTAGTTGGAGCGAGTAGCACAGATACGCAGTATTTT. The chain couples TRBV9 to TRBJ2-3, with no clear D. Germline CDR1 reads SGDLS; CDR2 reads YYNGEE. The CDR3 is made up of 16 amino acids. V lost 0 bases and J 0 bases, leaving 11 bases between the germline ends.

This clone was seen only a few times. The chain recombines TRBV7-3 with TRBJ2-1; 9 nucleotides match TRBD1. CDR3 length: 16 residues. The trim removed 5 bases at V and 9 bases at J, leaving 14 bases unmatched. Germline V gene data show CDR1 as SGHTA and CDR2 as FQGTGA. CDR3 nucleotides: TGTGCCAGCAGCGCCCCGGGACAGGGCCCCTATAGTGAGCAGTTCTTC. Protein: CASSAPGQGPYSEQFF.

This clone was observed once. This chain joins TRBV2 and TRBJ2-3; 10 bases agree with TRBD1. V shed 4 bases and J 6 bases; nucleotides not matched to a gene: 4. CDR1 and CDR2 from the germline V gene are SNHLY and FYNNEI. There are 14 residues in the CDR3. The CDR3 region has the DNA TGTGCCAGCAGTGTAGACAGGGGGCTGGATACGCAGTATTTT. This encodes CASSVDRGLDTQYF.

A few counts support this clone. V is TRBV27 and J is TRBJ2-1, with TRBD2 identical over 8 bases. J lost 5 bases, V lost 2 bases, and 23 bases had no gene match. Germline V gene lookup returns CDR1 MNHEY and CDR2 SMNVEV (reference sequence). This CDR3 is built from 21 residues. The CDR3 bases are TGTGCCAGCAGTTTAAGGTGGAGGGCGGGAGGACTTCTCTTGAGGGACAATGAGCAGTTCTTC. Translated, it gives CASSLRWRAGGLLLRDNEQFF.

V gene TRBV7-3 combines with J gene TRBJ1-4; 8 bases are a match to TRBD1. Germline assignment: CDR1 SGHTA and CDR2 FQGTGA. V trimming: 2 bases; J trimming: 7 bases; junction bases outside the gene matches: 9. The CDR3 spans 16 residues. The CDR3 region has the DNA TGTGCCAGCAGCTTATATCCCGCAGGGGGCTCTGAAAAACTGTTTTTT. Its protein product is CASSLYPAGGSEKLFF.

The rearrangement joins TRBV6-5 to TRBJ2-5, with 7 bases identical to TRBD1. Germline V CDR1 and CDR2: MNHEY, SVGAGI. Trimming took 7 bases from V and 5 from J; bases not matched to a gene: 13. The CDR3 consists of 15 residues. CDR3 in DNA: TGTGCCAGCAAAGGGCTCGGCACAGGGGTTGAGACCCAGTACTTC. This sequence encodes CASKGLGTGVETQYF.

The chain employs TRBV5-1 and TRBJ1-1; TRBD1 aligns across 7 bases. This CDR3 region has 14 residues. The germline gives CDR1 SGHRS, CDR2 YFSETQ. V gave up 4 bases and J gave up 4 bases; unmatched junction bases: 7. In nucleotides, the CDR3 is TGCGCCAGCAGCAATCCAGGGGGAGGCACTGAAGCTTTCTTT. This codes for CASSNPGGGTEAFF.

The chain employs TRBV11-2 and TRBJ2-6; 7 nucleotides align to TRBD1. Germline V gene lookup returns CDR1 SGHAT and CDR2 FQNNGV. V trimming: 0 bases; J trimming: 6 bases; junction bases outside the gene matches: 2. The CDR3 covers 15 residues. CDR3 amino acids: CASSLEQGEANVLTF. DNA for the CDR3: TGTGCCAGCAGCTTAGAGCAGGGGGAGGCCAACGTCCTGACTTTC.

The chain links TRBV19 to TRBJ2-1; D not certain. Germline V gives CDR1 LNHDA, CDR2 SQIVND (reference sequence). The CDR3 has 15 amino acids. The V end was cut by 3 bases, the J end by 8 bases, with 17 bases between. The CDR3 loop reads CASSIGLVGADEQFF. In DNA, the CDR3 is TGTGCCAGTAGTATCGGTTTGGTGGGCGCAGATGAGCAGTTCTTC.

J is TRBJ1-1 and V is TRBV6-6; tentatively, D is TRBD1 (5 bases). The CDR3 runs to 13 residues. V lost 5 bases and J lost 6, with 13 bases in between. Germline V gives CDR1 MNHNY, CDR2 SVGAGI (reference sequence). The CDR3 is CASSPRGNAEAFF. The CDR3 coding sequence is TGTGCCAGCAGTCCAAGGGGTAACGCTGAAGCTTTCTTT.

The rearrangement uses TRBV4-1 and TRBJ2-3; D is unresolved. Germline CDR1 reads MGHRA; CDR2 reads YSYEKL. The CDR3 totals 12 residues. Trimming pared 2 bases from V and 6 bases from J, leaving 6 bases between. The CDR3 here is CASSQQRDTQYF. The CDR3 DNA is TGCGCCAGCAGCCAACAGAGGGATACGCAGTATTTT.

This chain uses TRBV18 with TRBJ1-6, with TRBD1 as a possible D gene (5 bases). The V and J ends lost 3 bases and 7 bases respectively, with 16 bases between them. Germline-derived CDR1 and CDR2 are KGHSH and LQKENI. This CDR3 spans 16 amino acids. The DNA of the CDR3 is TGTGCCAGCTCACCCAATACAGGACGGACGAATTCACCCCTCCACTTT. Its protein product is CASSPNTGRTNSPLHF.

This chain uses TRBV5-1 with TRBJ2-1; 7 nucleotides line up with TRBD1. This CDR3 region has 13 residues. CDR1 and CDR2 from the germline V gene are SGHRS and YFSETQ. Trimming cost V 4 bases and J 5 bases; bases outside gene matches: 3. The CDR3 nucleotides are TGCGCCAGCAGCCCTGACAGGGACAATGAGCAGTTCTTC. It is translated as CASSPDRDNEQFF. Full variable domain (remainder filled in from reference TRBV5-1 and TRBJ2-1): KAGVTQTPRYLIKTRGQQVTLSCSPISGHRSVSWYQQTPGQGLQFLFEYFSETQRNKGNFPGRFSGRQFSNSRSEMNVSTLELGDSALYLCASSPDRDNEQFFGPGTRLTVL.

This clone was detected only once. The chain couples TRBV3-1 (or the pseudogene TRBV3-2) to TRBJ2-3, with D perhaps TRBD2 (7 bases). The germline CDR1 and CDR2 sequences are LGHDT and YNNKEL (reference sequence). The V and J ends lost 2 bases and 1 base respectively, with 19 bases between them. This CDR3 contains 18 residues. The CDR3 sequence: CASSQLGGLAERTDTQYF. The CDR3 DNA reads TGTGCCAGCAGCCAATTAGGGGGGCTAGCGGAACGCACAGATACGCAGTATTTT.

The gene calls are TRBV2 and TRBJ1-5, with TRBD1 matching 7 bases. CDR1 and CDR2 from the germline V gene are SNHLY and FYNNEI. This CDR3 has 13 amino acids. V lost 10 bases to trimming and J lost 7 bases; unmatched junction nucleotides: 10. CDR3 in amino acids: CATRDRVLQPQHF. The CDR3, as DNA: TGTGCCACAAGAGACAGGGTATTGCAGCCCCAGCATTTT.

This clone has just one count. The chain combines TRBV2 with TRBJ1-4; a possible D gene is TRBD1 (6 bases). The CDR3 spans 14 residues. The V end was cut by 6 bases, the J end by 7 bases, with 15 bases between. Germline assignment: CDR1 SNHLY and CDR2 FYNNEI. The CDR3 spells CASSATGIREKLFF. CDR3 DNA: TGTGCCAGCAGCGCGACAGGTATCCGTGAAAAACTGTTTTTT.

V usage is TRBV7-9 and J usage is TRBJ2-3; tentative D call: TRBD2 (5 bases). V was clipped by 5 bases and J by 2 bases, with 11 bases between them. This CDR3 contains 14 residues. Germline V CDR1 and CDR2: SEHNR, FQNEAQ (reference sequence). The CDR3 DNA reads TGTGCCAGCAGCCGGACTGGGGACACAGATACGCAGTATTTT. Encoded protein: CASSRTGDTDTQYF.

The V gene is TRBV6-5, the J gene TRBJ2-7, with 7 nucleotides matching TRBD1. V lost 6 bases to trimming and J lost 5 bases; unmatched junction nucleotides: 10. This CDR3 comprises 14 residues. Looked up from germline, CDR1 is MNHEY and CDR2 is SVGAGI. The CDR3 sequence: CASSRDSWDNEQYF. In nucleotides, the CDR3 is TGTGCCAGCAGCCGGGACAGCTGGGATAACGAGCAGTACTTC.

The chain couples TRBV19 to TRBJ1-2; D call uncertain. Looked up from germline, CDR1 is LNHDA and CDR2 is SQIVND (reference sequence). Between the trimmed V and J ends, which lost 3 bases and 7 bases, there was a span of 12 bases. This CDR3 comprises 13 residues. CDR3 in DNA: TGTGCCAGTAGTATGTGGACTCGGGCTGGCTACACCTTC. Its translation: CASSMWTRAGYTF.

The chain has TRBV7-9 and TRBJ1-1; TRBD1 might be the D (6 bases). The CDR3 has 15 residues. V gave up 1 base and J gave up 5 bases, with 14 bases separating them. Per the germline V gene, CDR1 is SEHNR and CDR2 is FQNEAQ (reference sequence). The CDR3 region is CASSLGDKAETEAFF. As DNA, the CDR3 is TGTGCCAGCAGCTTAGGGGACAAGGCAGAGACTGAAGCTTTCTTT. The full variable domain, completed using reference TRBV7-9 and TRBJ1-1, is DTGVSQNPRHKITKRGQNVTFRCDPISEHNRLYWYRQTLGQGPEFLTYFQNEAQLEKSRLLSDRFSAERPKGSFSTLEIQRTEQGDSAMYLCASSLGDKAETEAFFGQGTRLTVV.

The chain uses TRBV5-1 and TRBJ2-7; 9 nucleotides line up with TRBD1. The CDR3 extends over 15 amino acids. V lost 4 bases to trimming and J lost 1 base; unmatched junction nucleotides: 6. Germline CDR1 and CDR2: SGHRS and YFSETQ. In DNA, the CDR3 is TGCGCCAGCAGCACAGCCGGGACAGGGTCCTACGAGCAGTACTTC. Its translation is CASSTAGTGSYEQYF. Supplemented by reference TRBV5-1 and TRBJ2-7, the full variable domain reads KAGVTQTPRYLIKTRGQQVTLSCSPISGHRSVSWYQQTPGQGLQFLFEYFSETQRNKGNFPGRFSGRQFSNSRSEMNVSTLELGDSALYLCASSTAGTGSYEQYFGPGTRLTVT.

J is TRBJ1-5 and V is TRBV12-3 or TRBV12-4, with 9 bases that match TRBD1. The J segment lost 8 bases and the V segment lost 6 bases, leaving 5 bases of the junction unmatched. The length of the CDR3 is 13 residues. The CDR3 DNA sequence: TGTGCCAGCAGACAGGGGGCGGCGGAGCCCCAGCATTTT. Its translation is CASRQGAAEPQHF.

This chain links TRBV4-1 with TRBJ2-2; 12 bases align to TRBD1. Germline V lookup: CDR1 MGHRA, CDR2 YSYEKL. V lost 4 bases to trimming and J lost 1 base; unmatched junction nucleotides: 7. CDR3 length: 18 residues. The CDR3 loop is CASSRTGTGGGNTGELFF. The CDR3 DNA sequence: TGCGCCAGCAGCCGTACCGGGACAGGGGGCGGGAACACCGGGGAGCTGTTTTTT.

Concerning this clone itself: A read error may account for a junction end that differs from germline. The genes are TRBV4-1 and TRBJ2-3; D is possibly TRBD2 (5 bases). CDR1 is MGHRA and CDR2 is YSYEKL in the germline V gene. The CDR3 runs 17 residues. The CDR3 bases are TGCGTCAGCAGCCTAGATGATAGCCGAGGCGGGTCAGATACGCAGTATTTT. Protein sequence: CVSSLDDSRGGSDTQYF.

This chain joins TRBV27 and TRBJ1-1; 8 bases match TRBD1. This CDR3 spans 14 amino acids. V dropped 4 bases and J dropped 7; count of bases not matched to a gene: 8. Germline loops: CDR1 MNHEY, CDR2 SMNVEV (reference sequence). The CDR3 reads CASSSHRGRNEAFF. For the CDR3, the DNA is TGTGCCAGCAGTTCCCACAGGGGGAGGAATGAAGCTTTCTTT.

This chain joins TRBV4-2 and TRBJ2-7; D is unclear. CDR1 and CDR2 (germline): LGHNA, YNFKEQ. The CDR3 length is 14 residues. V was cut by 4 bases and J by 1 base, with 11 bases left in between. CDR3 amino acids: CASSPQLQSYEQYF. CDR3 nucleotide sequence: TGTGCCAGCAGCCCCCAACTCCAATCCTACGAGCAGTACTTC.

The rearrangement links TRBV3-1 (or the pseudogene TRBV3-2) to TRBJ2-7; 7 nucleotides agree with TRBD2. V gave up 2 bases and J gave up 0 bases; unmatched junction bases: 13. This CDR3 contains 18 residues. Germline V gene data show CDR1 as LGHDT and CDR2 as YNNKEL (reference sequence). CDR3 in amino acids: CASSQHRPGGGPSYEQYF. The CDR3 bases are TGTGCCAGCAGCCAACACCGGCCCGGGGGAGGGCCCTCCTACGAGCAGTACTTC.

This chain joins TRBV18 and TRBJ2-5; the match to TRBD1 covers 8 bases. The CDR3 runs to 14 residues. The trim removed 1 base at V and 5 bases at J, leaving 3 bases unmatched. Germline CDR1 reads KGHSH; CDR2 reads LQKENI. CDR3 amino acids: CASSPRTGRETQYF. The CDR3 region has the DNA TGTGCCAGCTCACCACGGACAGGGCGGGAGACCCAGTACTTC.

This sequence joins TRBV5-1 and TRBJ2-7, with D perhaps TRBD1 (5 bases). CDR3 length: 15 residues. CDR1 is SGHRS and CDR2 is YFSETQ in the germline V gene. Trimming removed 0 bases at V and 5 bases at J, with 15 bases between. DNA for the CDR3: TGCGCCAGCAGCTTGGGGCAGGGAAAGGCTGACGAGCAGTACTTC. The encoded protein is CASSLGQGKADEQYF.

This rearrangement joins TRBV14 to TRBJ2-6; 11 bases agree with TRBD1. V was clipped by 0 bases and J by 4 bases; unmatched bases: 5. CDR1 and CDR2 from the germline V gene are SGHDN and FVKESK. CDR3 size: 18 residues. DNA for the CDR3: TGTGCCAGCAGCCAAGATCGGACAGGGGGCGCGGGGGCCAACGTCCTGACTTTC. Protein product: CASSQDRTGGAGANVLTF.

The chain is built from TRBV15 and TRBJ1-5; 7 bases map to TRBD1. J gave up 4 bases and V 6 bases, and 6 bases lay outside the gene matches. Germline V gives CDR1 LNHNV, CDR2 YYDKDF (reference sequence). There are 14 residues in the CDR3. This CDR3 is CATSQTGSNQPQHF. CDR3 in DNA: TGTGCCACCAGTCAGACAGGGTCAAATCAGCCCCAGCATTTT.